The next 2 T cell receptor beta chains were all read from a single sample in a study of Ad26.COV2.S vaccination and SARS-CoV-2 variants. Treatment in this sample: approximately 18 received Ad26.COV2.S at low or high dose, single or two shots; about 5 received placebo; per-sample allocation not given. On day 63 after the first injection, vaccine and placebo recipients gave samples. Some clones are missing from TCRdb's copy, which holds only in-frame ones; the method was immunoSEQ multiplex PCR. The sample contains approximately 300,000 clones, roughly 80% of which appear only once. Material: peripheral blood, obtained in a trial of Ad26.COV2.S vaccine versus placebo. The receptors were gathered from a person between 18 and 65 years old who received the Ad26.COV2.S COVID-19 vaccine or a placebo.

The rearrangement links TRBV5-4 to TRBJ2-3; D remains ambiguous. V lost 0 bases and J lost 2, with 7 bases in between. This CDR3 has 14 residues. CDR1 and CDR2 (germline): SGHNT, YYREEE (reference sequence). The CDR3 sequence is CASSLGQITDTQYF. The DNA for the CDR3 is TGTGCCAGCAGCTTGGGGCAGATCACAGATACGCAGTATTTT.

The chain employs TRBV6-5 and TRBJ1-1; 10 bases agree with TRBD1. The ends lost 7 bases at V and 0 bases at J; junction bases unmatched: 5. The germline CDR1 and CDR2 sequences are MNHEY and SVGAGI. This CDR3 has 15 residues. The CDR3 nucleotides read TGTGCCAGCACTTTGGGACAGGGGATGAACACTGAAGCTTTCTTT. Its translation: CASTLGQGMNTEAFF.